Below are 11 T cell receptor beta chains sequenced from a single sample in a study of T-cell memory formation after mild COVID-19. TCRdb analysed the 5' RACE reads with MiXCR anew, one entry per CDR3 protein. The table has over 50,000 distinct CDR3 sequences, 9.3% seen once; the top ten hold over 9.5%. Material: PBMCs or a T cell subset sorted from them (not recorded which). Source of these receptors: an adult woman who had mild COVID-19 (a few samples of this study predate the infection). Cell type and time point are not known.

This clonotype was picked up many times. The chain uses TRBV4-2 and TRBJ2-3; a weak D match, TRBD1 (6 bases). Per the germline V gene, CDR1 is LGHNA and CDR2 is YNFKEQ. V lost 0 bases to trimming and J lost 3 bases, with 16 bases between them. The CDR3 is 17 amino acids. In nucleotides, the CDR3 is TGTGCCAGCAGCCAAGAGGTAGGGGACACATCTACAGATACGCAGTATTTT. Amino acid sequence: CASSQEVGDTSTDTQYF.

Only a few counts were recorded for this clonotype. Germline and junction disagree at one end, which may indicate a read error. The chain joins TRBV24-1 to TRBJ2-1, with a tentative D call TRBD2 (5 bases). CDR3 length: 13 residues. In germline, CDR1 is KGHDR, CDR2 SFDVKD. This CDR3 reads CATSDLIEGIKVF. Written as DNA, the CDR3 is TGTGCCACCAGTGATTTGATAGAGGGCATTAAGGTCTTC.

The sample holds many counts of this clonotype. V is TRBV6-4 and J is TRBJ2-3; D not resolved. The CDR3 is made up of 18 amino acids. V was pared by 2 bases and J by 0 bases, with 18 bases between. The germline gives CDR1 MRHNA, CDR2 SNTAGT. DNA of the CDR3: TGTGCCAGCAGTGACCTGGGGTTAAGGCGAGCTAGCACAGATACGCAGTATTTT. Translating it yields CASSDLGLRRASTDTQYF.

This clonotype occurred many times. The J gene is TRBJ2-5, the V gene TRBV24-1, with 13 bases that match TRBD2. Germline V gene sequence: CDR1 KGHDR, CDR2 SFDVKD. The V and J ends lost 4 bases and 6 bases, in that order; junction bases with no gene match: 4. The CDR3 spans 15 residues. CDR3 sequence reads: CATSEGTSGVQTQYF. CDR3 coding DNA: TGTGCCACCAGTGAAGGGACTAGCGGGGTTCAGACCCAGTACTTC.

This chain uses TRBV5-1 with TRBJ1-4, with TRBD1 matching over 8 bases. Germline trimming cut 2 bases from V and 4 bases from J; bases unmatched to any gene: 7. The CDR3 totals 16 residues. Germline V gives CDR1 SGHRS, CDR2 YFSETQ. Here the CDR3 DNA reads TGCGCCAGCAGCTTCGGGACAGGAATGAATAATGAAAAACTGTTTTTT. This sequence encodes CASSFGTGMNNEKLFF.

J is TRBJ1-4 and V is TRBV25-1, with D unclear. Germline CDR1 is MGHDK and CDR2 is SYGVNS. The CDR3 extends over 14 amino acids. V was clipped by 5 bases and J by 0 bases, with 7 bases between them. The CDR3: CASSPRSTNEKLFF. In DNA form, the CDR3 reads TGTGCCAGCAGTCCTAGGTCAACTAATGAAAAACTGTTTTTT.

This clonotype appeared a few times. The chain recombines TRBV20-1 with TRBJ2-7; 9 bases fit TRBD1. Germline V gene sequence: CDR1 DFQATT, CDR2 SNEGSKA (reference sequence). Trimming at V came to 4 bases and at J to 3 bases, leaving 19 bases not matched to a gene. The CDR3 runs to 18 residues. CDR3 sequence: CSAKTETGGTIDYYEQYF. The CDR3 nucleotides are TGCAGTGCTAAGACGGAAACAGGGGGCACCATTGATTACTACGAGCAGTACTTC.

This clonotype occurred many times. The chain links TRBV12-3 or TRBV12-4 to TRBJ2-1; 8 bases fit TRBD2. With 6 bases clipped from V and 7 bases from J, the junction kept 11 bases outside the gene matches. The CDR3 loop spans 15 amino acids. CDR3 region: CASRPYGGAGNEQFF. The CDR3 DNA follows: TGTGCCAGCAGGCCTTACGGGGGGGCAGGGAATGAGCAGTTCTTC.

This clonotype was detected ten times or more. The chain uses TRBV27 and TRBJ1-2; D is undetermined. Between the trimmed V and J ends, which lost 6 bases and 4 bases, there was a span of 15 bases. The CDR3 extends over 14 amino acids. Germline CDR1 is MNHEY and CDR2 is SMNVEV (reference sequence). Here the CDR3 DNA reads TGTGCCAGCAGGGGCCTCGGGGATAGCTATGGCTACACCTTC. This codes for CASRGLGDSYGYTF.

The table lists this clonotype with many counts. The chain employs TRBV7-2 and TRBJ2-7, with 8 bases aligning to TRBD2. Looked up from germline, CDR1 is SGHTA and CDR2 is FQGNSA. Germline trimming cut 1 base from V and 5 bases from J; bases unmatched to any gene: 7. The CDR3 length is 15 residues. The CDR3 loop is CASSLVGGRTHEQYF. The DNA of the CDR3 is TGTGCCAGCAGCTTAGTGGGCGGGAGGACCCACGAGCAGTACTTC.

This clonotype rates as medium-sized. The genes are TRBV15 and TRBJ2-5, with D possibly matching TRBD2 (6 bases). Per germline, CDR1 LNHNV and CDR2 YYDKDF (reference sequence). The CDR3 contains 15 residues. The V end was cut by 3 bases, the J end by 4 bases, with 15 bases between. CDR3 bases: TGTGCCACCAGCAGCGGCTTCGGGACTGGAGAGACCCAGTACTTC. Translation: CATSSGFGTGETQYF.